Each of the 27 T cell receptor beta chains below was sequenced from the same sample in a study of T cell responses to AZD1222 COVID-19 vaccine. Some clones are missing from TCRdb's copy, which holds only in-frame ones; the method was immunoSEQ multiplex PCR. The sample contains about 130,000 clones, approximately 90% of which appear only once. The input for sequencing was peripheral blood, taken 28 days after the second AZD1222 dose. All receptors come from an adult who received the AZD1222 COVID-19 vaccine.

This clone was recorded once. The V and J genes are TRBV29-1 and TRBJ2-7; 11 bases are a match to TRBD2. From germline, CDR1 is SQVTM and CDR2 ANQGSEA. J was trimmed by 2 bases and V by 6 bases; bases with no gene match: 6. This CDR3 spans 14 amino acids. This chain's CDR3 is CSVASGRRTYEQYF. In DNA, the CDR3 is TGCAGCGTAGCTAGCGGGAGGAGAACCTACGAGCAGTACTTC.

This clone was found a few times. Written as DNA, the CDR3 is TGCGCCAGCAGCCAAGGAGCCCCCGGGCAGACCGCTACCGGGGAGCTGTTTTTT. Translating it yields CASSQGAPGQTATGELFF. The V gene is TRBV4-3, the J gene TRBJ2-2; no firm D call. The ends were cut back, 1 base at V and 5 bases at J, with 20 bases in the middle. In germline, CDR1 is LGHNA, CDR2 YSLEER. The CDR3 extends over 18 amino acids.

A remark on this clone: This specimen includes other DNA sequences encoding the same CDR3. The chain employs TRBV5-1 and TRBJ2-1; unclear D gene. Per the germline V gene, CDR1 is SGHRS and CDR2 is YFSETQ. With 0 bases removed from V and 0 bases from J, the gap between germline ends came to 7 bases. The CDR3 is made up of 15 amino acids. The CDR3 here is CASSLGTSSYNEQFF. CDR3 nucleotide sequence: TGCGCCAGCAGCTTGGGCACCTCCTCCTACAATGAGCAGTTCTTC.

The chain has TRBV24-1 and TRBJ2-5, with unresolved D. The V gene lost 3 bases and the J gene lost 2 bases, with 15 bases spanning the gap. Germline V gene data show CDR1 as KGHDR and CDR2 as SFDVKD. The CDR3 is 16 amino acids. The CDR3 nucleotides read TGTGCCACCAGTGATCCGTCTGACGGAGTGCAAGAGACCCAGTACTTC. Residues: CATSDPSDGVQETQYF.

This sequence joins TRBV4-2 and TRBJ2-5; possibly TRBD1 for D (6 bases). V lost 4 bases, J lost 5 bases, and 20 bases lay in between. In germline, CDR1 is LGHNA, CDR2 YNFKEQ. The CDR3 totals 16 residues. The CDR3 nucleotides read TGTGCCAGCAGCCGAAACGCACAGGGTCTAGTGGAGACCCAGTACTTC. This encodes CASSRNAQGLVETQYF.

The chain employs TRBV11-2 and TRBJ1-2; D uncertain. With 0 bases removed from V and 4 bases from J, the gap between germline ends came to 18 bases. The CDR3 covers 17 residues. CDR1 SGHAT and CDR2 FQNNGV come from the germline V gene. This CDR3 reads CASSLDDLSPGGYGYTF. CDR3 bases: TGTGCCAGCAGCTTAGACGACCTGTCGCCCGGAGGCTATGGCTACACCTTC.

V and J are TRBV5-4 and TRBJ1-1; D is possibly TRBD1 (6 bases). This CDR3 comprises 14 residues. CDR1 is SGHNT and CDR2 is YYREEE in the germline V gene (reference sequence). V lost 3 bases and J 4 bases, leaving 13 bases between the germline ends. Here the CDR3 DNA reads TGTGCCAGCAGCTCCAATCAGGGGTCCACTGAAGCTTTCTTT. Translation: CASSSNQGSTEAFF.

This clone was counted once. The rearrangement joins TRBV11-2 to TRBJ2-1; D might be TRBD1 (5 bases). CDR1 is SGHAT and CDR2 is FQNNGV in the germline V gene. The CDR3 runs 15 residues. V lost 5 bases, J lost 4 bases, and 15 bases lay in between. CDR3 nucleotide sequence: TGTGCCAGCAGCCTAGGGGCAGGAGCATACAATGAGCAGTTCTTC. This encodes CASSLGAGAYNEQFF. The full variable domain, completed using reference TRBV11-2 and TRBJ2-1, is EAGVAQSPRYKIIEKRQSVAFWCNPISGHATLYWYQQILGQGPKLLIQFQNNGVVDDSQLPKDRFSAERLKGVDSTLKIQPAKLEDSAVYLCASSLGAGAYNEQFFGPGTRLTVL.

The chain has TRBV6-5 and TRBJ2-7; 11 bases align to TRBD1. The CDR3 length is 15 residues. The germline CDR1 and CDR2 sequences are MNHEY and SVGAGI. V lost 5 bases, J lost 1 base, and 4 bases stayed unmatched. The CDR3 nucleotides are TGTGCCAGCAGTCCCCGGGACAGGGGGTCCTACGAGCAGTACTTC. This encodes CASSPRDRGSYEQYF.

The chain employs TRBV10-3 and TRBJ1-5, with D possibly being TRBD1 (5 bases). Germline-derived CDR1 and CDR2 are ENHRY and SYGVKD. The V gene lost 4 bases and the J gene lost 7 bases, with 11 bases spanning the gap. The CDR3 has 13 amino acids. This chain's CDR3 is CAISGVGDQPQHF. The CDR3 coding sequence is TGTGCCATCAGTGGTGTGGGGGACCAGCCCCAGCATTTT.

The chain uses TRBV3-1 (or the pseudogene TRBV3-2) and TRBJ1-2; a weak D match, TRBD1 (5 bases). From germline, CDR1 is LGHDT and CDR2 YNNKEL (reference sequence). With 3 bases removed from V and 8 bases from J, the gap between germline ends came to 13 bases. CDR3 length: 13 amino acids. The CDR3 sequence is CASSQRGLGGYTF. As DNA, the CDR3 is TGTGCCAGCAGCCAGCGGGGGTTGGGGGGCTACACCTTC.

The CDR3 bases are TGCGCCAGCAGCCCCCCCATCGGGGATAATTCACCCCTCCACTTT. Amino acids: CASSPPIGDNSPLHF. The chain uses TRBV4-1 and TRBJ1-6; D call uncertain. Trimming left V 4 bases short and J 5 bases short, with 12 bases between. Per germline, CDR1 MGHRA and CDR2 YSYEKL. This CDR3 contains 15 residues.

The chain couples TRBV12-5 to TRBJ2-5, with 9 bases fitting TRBD1. CDR1 and CDR2 (germline): LGHNT, FRNRAP. This CDR3 has 17 residues. Germline trimming cut 3 bases from V and 5 bases from J; bases unmatched to any gene: 13. This CDR3 reads CASGLSLTGGRGETQYF. CDR3 DNA sequence: TGTGCTAGTGGTTTATCCCTGACAGGGGGTAGGGGGGAGACCCAGTACTTC.

This clone was seen more than once but under ten times. The chain couples TRBV6-5 to TRBJ1-2; the D gene is possibly TRBD1 (5 bases). V lost 5 bases to trimming and J lost 4 bases, with 14 bases between them. The CDR3 sequence is 14 residues long. In germline, CDR1 is MNHEY, CDR2 SVGAGI. The CDR3 reads CASSIGPGGYGYTF. The CDR3 DNA sequence: TGTGCCAGCAGTATAGGACCGGGGGGCTATGGCTACACCTTC.

The CDR3 sequence is CASSYSQGGQPQHF. The CDR3 bases are TGTGCCAGCAGTTACTCGCAGGGGGGTCAGCCCCAGCATTTT. V and J are TRBV6-2 or TRBV6-3 and TRBJ1-5; the match to TRBD1 covers 7 bases. CDR3 length: 14 amino acids. The J segment lost 6 bases and the V segment lost 0 bases, leaving 2 bases of the junction unmatched. CDR1 is MNHEY and CDR2 is SVGEGT in the germline V gene.

This clone appeared a few times. The J gene is TRBJ2-7, the V gene TRBV6-6; no clear D. V dropped 0 bases and J dropped 0 bases, with 9 bases sitting between them. There are 15 residues in the CDR3. Per the germline V gene, CDR1 is MNHNY and CDR2 is SVGAGI (reference sequence). CDR3 region: CASSYSWESSYEQYF. The DNA of the CDR3 is TGTGCCAGCAGTTACTCGTGGGAAAGCTCCTACGAGCAGTACTTC.

This sequence joins TRBV7-9 and TRBJ1-5; D possibly corresponds to TRBD1 (5 bases). The ends were cut back, 1 base at V and 6 bases at J, with 10 bases in the middle. CDR1 and CDR2 (germline): SEHNR, FQNEAQ (reference sequence). The CDR3 is made up of 14 amino acids. The CDR3 bases are TGTGCCAGCAGCTTAGGCGGGGCTGGTCAGCCCCAGCATTTT. This codes for CASSLGGAGQPQHF.

The V and J genes are TRBV27 and TRBJ1-2; 8 bases are a match to TRBD1. J lost 6 bases, V lost 10 bases, and 16 bases had no gene match. CDR1 and CDR2 from the germline V gene are MNHEY and SMNVEV (reference sequence). The CDR3 sequence is 15 residues long. The CDR3 region is CATLRTGSRWNGYTF. The CDR3 DNA reads TGTGCCACCCTAAGGACAGGGAGTCGTTGGAATGGCTACACCTTC.

The CDR3 spells CAISESKRDSNQPQHF. Here the CDR3 DNA reads TGTGCCATCAGTGAGTCGAAAAGGGATAGCAATCAGCCCCAGCATTTT. The V call is TRBV10-3, the J call TRBJ1-5, with D unclear. Trimming cost V 0 bases and J 0 bases, with 9 bases left between them. The CDR3 is 16 amino acids. Germline V CDR1 and CDR2: ENHRY, SYGVKD.

The chain combines TRBV21-1 with TRBJ1-2; the D segment call TRBD1 is taken from the table without a DNA check. TRBV21-1 is recorded as a pseudogene. This CDR3 is built from 14 residues. The CDR3, as DNA: TGTGCCAGCAGCAATCTGGGACAACTCTATGGCTACACCTTC. This gives the protein CASSNLGQLYGYTF.

The genes are TRBV7-2 and TRBJ2-6; D possibly corresponds to TRBD2 (5 bases). The CDR3 is 16 residues long. From germline, CDR1 is SGHTA and CDR2 FQGNSA. V lost 2 bases and J 4 bases, leaving 12 bases between the germline ends. As DNA, the CDR3 is TGTGCCAGCAGCTTACAGAGGGATAGAGGGGCCAACGTCCTGACTTTC. Translating gives CASSLQRDRGANVLTF.

The chain couples TRBV7-9 to TRBJ2-7; 14 positions match TRBD2. The germline gives CDR1 SEHNR, CDR2 FQNEAQ (reference sequence). Unmatched junction bases numbered 6, after V lost 5 bases and J lost 0 bases. The CDR3 is made up of 17 amino acids. The DNA for the CDR3 is TGTGCCAGCAGCCCGACTAGCGGGGGGGCTGGCTCCTACGAGCAGTACTTC. Protein sequence: CASSPTSGGAGSYEQYF.

The chain links TRBV5-3 to TRBJ1-1; TRBD1 is a possible D gene (5 bases). TRBV5-3 is filed as an ORF, its function uncertain. V lost 0 bases and J lost 4, with 16 bases in between. The CDR3 totals 16 residues. The CDR3 DNA sequence: TGTGCCAGAAGCTTGGAAATGTGGGGGGAGGGCACTGAAGCTTTCTTT. Its protein is CARSLEMWGEGTEAFF.

In this sample, this clone turned up once. This sequence joins TRBV30 and TRBJ1-6; D unresolved. V gave up 1 base and J gave up 1 base, with 14 bases separating them. Germline V gene lookup returns CDR1 GTSNPN and CDR2 SVGIG (reference sequence). The CDR3 runs to 17 residues. The CDR3, as DNA: TGTGCCTGGAGTGATCAGGTCATCGGGTCCTATAATTCACCCCTCCACTTT. It codes for CAWSDQVIGSYNSPLHF. The variable domain in full, with the rest retrieved from reference TRBV30 and TRBJ1-6, is SQTIHQWPATLVQPVGSPLSLECTVEGTSNPNLYWYRQAAGRGLQLLFYSVGIGQISSEVPQNLSASRPQDRQFILSSKKLLLSDSGFYLCAWSDQVIGSYNSPLHFGNGTRLTVT.

This clone was detected a few times. The chain employs TRBV6-5 and TRBJ2-6; the D gene could be TRBD1 or TRBD2 (5 bases each). This CDR3 is 14 amino acids long. Germline CDR1 is MNHEY and CDR2 is SVGAGI. The ends were cut back, 7 bases at V and 3 bases at J, with 10 bases in the middle. The CDR3 bases are TGTGCCAGCAAGAGGGGTCTTGGGGCCAACGTCCTGACTTTC. It encodes CASKRGLGANVLTF.

CDR3: CASSVAPLNEQFF. Here the CDR3 DNA reads TGTGCCAGCAGCGTAGCTCCCCTTAATGAGCAGTTCTTC. J is TRBJ2-1 and V is TRBV9; D is uncertain. Germline values: CDR1 SGDLS, CDR2 YYNGEE. The V end lost 0 bases, the J end lost 7 bases, and 8 bases lay between the germline ends. This CDR3 is built from 13 residues.

This clone was counted once. This chain uses TRBV30 with TRBJ1-5, with D possibly matching TRBD1 (6 bases). Germline V gives CDR1 GTSNPN, CDR2 SVGIG (reference sequence). Trimming took 4 bases from V and 4 from J, leaving 14 bases between them. CDR3 length: 14 residues. CDR3 coding DNA: TGTGCCTGGACCGTACAGGGAGGAAATCAGCCCCAGCATTTT. Protein product: CAWTVQGGNQPQHF.